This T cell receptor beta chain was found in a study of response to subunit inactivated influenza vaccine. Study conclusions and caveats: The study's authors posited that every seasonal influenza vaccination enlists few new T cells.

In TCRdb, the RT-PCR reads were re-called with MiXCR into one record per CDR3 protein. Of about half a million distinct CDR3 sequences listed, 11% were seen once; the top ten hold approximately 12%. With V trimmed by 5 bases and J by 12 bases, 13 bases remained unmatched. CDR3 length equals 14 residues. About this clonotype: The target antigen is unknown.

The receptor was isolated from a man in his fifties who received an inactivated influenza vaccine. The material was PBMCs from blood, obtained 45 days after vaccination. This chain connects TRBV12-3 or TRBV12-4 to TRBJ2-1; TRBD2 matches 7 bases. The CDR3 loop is CASSTRTSVGGQFF. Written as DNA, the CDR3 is TGTGCCAGCAGTACACGGACTAGTGTTGGCGGGCAGTTCTTC.